This T cell receptor (beta chain) was identified in a study of cytomegalovirus exposure and HLA in healthy donors. Study findings and constraints: The authors later linked a missense DCLRE1C variant to TCR beta V- and J-gene trimming.

This CDR3 region has 15 residues. Losses at the gene ends were 8 bases for V and 3 bases for J; bases not matched to a gene: 13. Germline CDR1 MDHEN, CDR2 SYDVKM. The PCR contained 60 Vbeta and 13 Jbeta primers. TCRdb's table, derived via immunoSEQ multiplex PCR, lists solely in-frame clones and lacks some. Of about 200,000 clones in the sample, about 81% were seen once. On this clone: Its antigen is not identified.

The chain has TRBV28 and TRBJ2-7; TRBD2 matches at 7 bases. This receptor was obtained from a woman between 40 and 50 years old in good health and CMV-seronegative. Sequencing used PBMCs. The CDR3 coding sequence is TGTGCCAGCTTTACGATAAGCGGGATGTACTACGAGCAGTACTTC. The encoded protein is CASFTISGMYYEQYF.